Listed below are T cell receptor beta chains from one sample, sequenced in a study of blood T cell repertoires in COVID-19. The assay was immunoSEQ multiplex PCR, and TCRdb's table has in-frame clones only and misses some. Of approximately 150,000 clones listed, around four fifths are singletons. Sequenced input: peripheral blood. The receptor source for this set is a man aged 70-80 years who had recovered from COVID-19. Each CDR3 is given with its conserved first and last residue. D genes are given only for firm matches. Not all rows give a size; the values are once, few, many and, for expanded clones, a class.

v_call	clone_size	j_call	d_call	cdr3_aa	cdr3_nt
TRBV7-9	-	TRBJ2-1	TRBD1	CASRARDSYNEQFF	TGTGCCAGCAGAGCCCGGGACAGTTACAATGAGCAGTTCTTC
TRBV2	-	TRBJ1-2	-	CASSEGASGGYTF	TGTGCCAGCAGTGAGGGGGCGTCGGGCGGCTACACCTTC
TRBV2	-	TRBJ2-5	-	CASSVSGARETQYF	TGTGCCAGCAGTGTTTCAGGGGCGCGAGAGACCCAGTACTTC
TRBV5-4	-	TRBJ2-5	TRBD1	CASSLGQGQETQYF	TGTGCCAGCAGCCTGGGACAGGGTCAAGAGACCCAGTACTTC
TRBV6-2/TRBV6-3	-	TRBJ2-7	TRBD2	CASSYPGTSGKPYEQYF	TGTGCCAGCAGTTACCCTGGGACTAGCGGCAAACCGTACGAGCAGTACTTC
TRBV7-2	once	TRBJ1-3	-	CASRPNGVRNSGNTIYF	TGTGCCAGCAGACCGAACGGGGTCCGGAACTCTGGAAACACCATATATTTT
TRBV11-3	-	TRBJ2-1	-	CASSSSGNEQFF	TGTGCCAGCAGCTCAAGCGGCAATGAGCAGTTCTTC
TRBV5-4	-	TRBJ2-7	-	CASSGQYEQYF	TGTGCCAGCAGCGGGCAGTACGAGCAGTACTTC
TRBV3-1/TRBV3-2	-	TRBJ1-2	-	CASSQDSHTTNYGYTF	TGTGCCAGCAGCCAAGATTCACATACTACTAACTATGGCTACACCTTC
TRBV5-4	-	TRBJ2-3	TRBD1	CASSPGTGGGDTQYF	TGTGCCAGCAGCCCCGGGACAGGGGGCGGAGATACGCAGTATTTT
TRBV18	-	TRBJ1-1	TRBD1	CASSGQTNTEAFF	TGTGCCAGCTCGGGACAGACGAACACTGAAGCTTTCTTT
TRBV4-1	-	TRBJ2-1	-	CASTRDSRGNEQFF	TGCGCCAGCACCCGGGACTCAAGAGGCAATGAGCAGTTCTTC
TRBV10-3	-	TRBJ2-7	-	CAISEIADRPRDTGEQYF	TGTGCCATCAGTGAAATCGCGGACAGACCCAGGGATACGGGCGAGCAGTACTTC
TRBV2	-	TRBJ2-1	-	CASQQGLGNEQFF	TGTGCCAGCCAGCAGGGGCTAGGCAATGAGCAGTTCTTC
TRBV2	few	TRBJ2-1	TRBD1	CASSGTGVYNEQFF	TGTGCCAGCAGTGGGACAGGGGTCTACAATGAGCAGTTCTTC
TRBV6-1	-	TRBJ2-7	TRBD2	CASSGSPGTSGSYEQYF	TGTGCCAGCAGTGGGTCCCCAGGGACTAGCGGCTCCTACGAGCAGTACTTC
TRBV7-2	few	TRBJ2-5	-	CASSSGSKETQYF	TGTGCCAGCAGCTCCGGGTCTAAGGAGACCCAGTACTTC
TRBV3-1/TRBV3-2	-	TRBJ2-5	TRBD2	CASSQAGLAANQETQYF	TGTGCCAGCAGCCAAGCGGGACTAGCGGCAAACCAAGAGACCCAGTACTTC
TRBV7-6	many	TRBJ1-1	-	CASSSGLLAEAFF	TGTGCCAGCAGCTCTGGGCTCTTAGCTGAAGCTTTCTTT
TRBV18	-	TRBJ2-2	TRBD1	CASSLEGQGASGELFF	TGTGCCAGCTCACTGGAGGGACAGGGGGCTTCCGGGGAGCTGTTTTTT
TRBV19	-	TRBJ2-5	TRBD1	CASSPGQGSETQYF	TGTGCCAGTAGCCCGGGACAGGGGAGTGAGACCCAGTACTTC
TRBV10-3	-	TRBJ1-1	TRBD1	CAISEVQGANTEAFF	TGTGCCATCAGTGAGGTACAGGGGGCAAACACTGAAGCTTTCTTT
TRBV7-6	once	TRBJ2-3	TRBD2	CASSFLAGRTSGDTQYF	TGTGCCAGCAGCTTCCTAGCGGGCCGAACCTCGGGAGATACGCAGTATTTT
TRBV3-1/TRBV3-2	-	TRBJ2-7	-	CASSQAFTSRNNYEQYF	TGTGCCAGCAGCCAAGCTTTTACTAGCAGAAATAACTACGAGCAGTACTTC
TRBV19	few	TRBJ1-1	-	CASSSGGVNEAFF	TGTGCCAGTAGTAGCGGTGGAGTAAATGAAGCTTTCTTT
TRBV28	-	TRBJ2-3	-	CASSLPGGGADTQYF	TGTGCCAGCAGTCTTCCGGGTGGCGGCGCAGATACGCAGTATTTT